The sequence of this TCR beta chain was determined in a study of graft-versus-host responses after intestinal transplantation. The overall study: Those transplanted obtained multivisceral, liver-intestinal, or isolated intestinal grafts. Recipients across the board were started on anti-thymocyte globulin induction, then kept on tacrolimus and steroids for roughly 3 years.

Worth noting for this clone: What it binds is not known.

This table comes from immunoSEQ multiplex PCR, and its TCRdb copy is limited to in-frame clones, with some not included. The profile covers about 16,000 clones, with more than 85% appearing a single time and over 0.7% taken by the ten largest. The V end was cut by 6 bases, the J end by 8 bases, with 8 bases between. In germline, CDR1 is SQVTM, CDR2 ANQGSEA. The CDR3 spans 10 residues. Whole-study results and caveats: Within allografts, high graft-versus-host to host-versus-graft clonal ratios were seen among patients with graft-donor T cell macrochimerism. Detected in recipient marrow were GvH clones, some of which were first observed in ileum or blood.

V and J are TRBV29-1 and TRBJ2-1; D gene uncertain. The TCR was taken from a human patient who received an intestinal transplant, so some T cells may come from the graft donor. The source was PBMCs, collected 23 days after intestinal transplant. CDR3 residues: CSVDTDEQFF. The CDR3 DNA reads as TGCAGCGTCGACACGGATGAGCAGTTCTTC.